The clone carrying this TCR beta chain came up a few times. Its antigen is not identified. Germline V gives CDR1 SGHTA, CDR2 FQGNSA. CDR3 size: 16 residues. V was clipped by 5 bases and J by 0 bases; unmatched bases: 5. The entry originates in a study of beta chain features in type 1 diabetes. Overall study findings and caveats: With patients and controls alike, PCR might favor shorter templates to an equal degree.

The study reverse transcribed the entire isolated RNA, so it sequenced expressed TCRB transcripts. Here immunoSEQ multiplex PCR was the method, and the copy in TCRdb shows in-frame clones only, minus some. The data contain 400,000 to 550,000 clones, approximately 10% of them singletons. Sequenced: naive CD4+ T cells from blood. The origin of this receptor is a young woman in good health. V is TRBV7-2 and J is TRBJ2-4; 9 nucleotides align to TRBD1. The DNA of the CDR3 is TGTGCCAGCAGCCTCACGGGACAGGGAGCCAAAAACATTCAGTACTTC. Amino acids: CASSLTGQGAKNIQYF.